These T cell receptor beta chains were read from a single sample in a study of cytomegalovirus exposure and HLA in healthy donors. TCRdb's table, derived via immunoSEQ multiplex PCR, lists solely in-frame clones and lacks some. Of about 200,000 clones listed, almost 90% are singletons. Sequenced input: PBMCs. Source of these receptors: a woman younger than 35 in good health and CMV-seronegative. CDR3s include the opening cysteine and the closing phenylalanine or tryptophan. A D gene is named only where the DNA matches it firmly. Clone size is given for some rows only: seen once, a few or many times, or a class if the clone is expanded.

j_call clone_size v_call d_call cdr3_nt cdr3_aa
TRBJ2-2 - TRBV9 TRBD2 TGTGCCAGCACTTCGGGGGAGGGCCGTTCCGGGGAGCTGTTTTTT CASTSGEGRSGELFF
TRBJ1-4 - TRBV6-5 TRBD1 TGTGCCAGCAGTTACGTGAACAGGGGGGAAGAAAAACTGTTTTTT CASSYVNRGEEKLFF
TRBJ2-7 few TRBV10-3 - TGTGCCATCAGTGGGGACACCTACGAGCAGTACTTC CAISGDTYEQYF
TRBJ1-1 once TRBV10-3 - TGTGCCATCAGTGACCACGGCCAGGGGAACACTGAAGCTTTCTTT CAISDHGQGNTEAFF
TRBJ2-7 - TRBV6-5 - TGTGCCAGCAGTTACTCCCGGGGGGCACGGTACGAGCAGTACTTC CASSYSRGARYEQYF
TRBJ1-1 - TRBV7-9 - TGTGCCAGCAGCTTACATACTAGGGCTAACACTGAAGCTTTCTTT CASSLHTRANTEAFF
TRBJ2-1 - TRBV7-3 - TGTGCCAGCAGCTTAATCGGCGGGCTGGACAATGAGCAGTTCTTC CASSLIGGLDNEQFF
TRBJ2-1 once TRBV4-1 TRBD2 TGCGCCAGCAGCCAAGTGGGAGCGGGAGTAAAGTACAATGAGCAGTTCTTC CASSQVGAGVKYNEQFF
TRBJ1-2 - TRBV27 - TGTGCCAGCAGTTTAACGGGGGGGCACGACGGCTACACCTTC CASSLTGGHDGYTF
TRBJ2-1 once TRBV28 TRBD2 TGTGCCAGCAGTTTATTGCCCGGGACTAGCGGATACAATGAGCAGTTCTTC CASSLLPGTSGYNEQFF
TRBJ2-3 - TRBV28 - TGTGCCAGCAGTTTATCGGTAGCTACGCAGTATTTT CASSLSVATQYF
TRBJ2-7 - TRBV10-3 TRBD2 TGTGCCATCAGTGAGGCTGGCACTAGCGGATACGAGCAGTACTTC CAISEAGTSGYEQYF
TRBJ1-2 few TRBV7-9 - TGTGCCAGCACCTTCGCAGGGGCGACTGGCTACACCTTC CASTFAGATGYTF
TRBJ1-2 - TRBV27 - TGTGCCAGCAGTTCCTCTCAGGGGCCCCGGCGTTCCTACACCTTC CASSSSQGPRRSYTF
TRBJ2-5 - TRBV5-4 TRBD1 TGTGCCAGCAGCCTTCGGGACAGGGGCGGGACCCAGTACTTC CASSLRDRGGTQYF
TRBJ2-7 - TRBV7-3 - TGTGCCAGCAGCTTAACGACCTCTAGCGAGCAGTACTTC CASSLTTSSEQYF
TRBJ2-7 few TRBV7-9 - TGTGCCAGCAGCCCTACAGGGACCTACGAGCAGTACTTC CASSPTGTYEQYF
TRBJ2-7 few TRBV10-3 TRBD1 TGTGCCATCAGTGGTCGACAGGGGGCGATCTACGAGCAGTACTTC CAISGRQGAIYEQYF
TRBJ2-2 - TRBV5-4 TRBD2 TGTGCCAGCAGCACCCTAGCGGGAGCCGGGGAGCTGTTTTTT CASSTLAGAGELFF
TRBJ2-7 - TRBV5-6 - TGTGCCAGCAGCTCCTACTACGAGCAGTACTTC CASSSYYEQYF
TRBJ2-1 - TRBV7-8 TRBD1 TGTGCCAGCAGCGCACAGGGGAATGAGCAGTTCTTC CASSAQGNEQFF
TRBJ2-2 - TRBV6-6 - TGTGCCAGCTCTAATATCGGACGGGATAACACCGGGGAGCTGTTTTTT CASSNIGRDNTGELFF
TRBJ2-7 - TRBV27 - TGTGCCAGCAGTTTGGCTGGCGGGACGGGGTACGAGCAGTACTTC CASSLAGGTGYEQYF
TRBJ2-1 - TRBV19 - TGTGCCAGTAGTATCTCTGCCACGGGTGAGCAGTTCTTC CASSISATGEQFF
TRBJ2-5 - TRBV5-3 TRBD1 TGTGCCAGACCGAAAGGACAGGGGTCAGAGACCCAGTACTTC CARPKGQGSETQYF
TRBJ2-7 - TRBV6-5 - TGTGCCAGCAGCCCCGGGGGTTCCTACGAGCAGTACTTC CASSPGGSYEQYF
TRBJ1-1 - TRBV5-4 - TGTGCCCCGTCTGTCTGGGGGGGCATGGACACTGAAGCTTTCTTT CAPSVWGGMDTEAFF
TRBJ1-3 once TRBV13 - TGTGCCTGCGGAGCGGAGGCGAAGGTCAACACCATATATTTT CACGAEAKVNTIYF
TRBJ2-2 - TRBV28 - TGTGCCACCGAAGACCCGCGGGCCGGGGAGCTGTTTTTT CATEDPRAGELFF
TRBJ1-1 - TRBV5-5 - TGTGCCAGCAGCTTTCTTTTATCGACTGAAGCTTTCTTT CASSFLLSTEAFF
TRBJ2-1 - TRBV4-1 - TGCGCCAGCAGCCAAGATCCAGGGAATGAGCAGTTCTTC CASSQDPGNEQFF
TRBJ2-3 - TRBV27 TRBD1 TGTGCCAGCAGTTTTGACAGGGGGGCAGATACGCAGTATTTT CASSFDRGADTQYF
TRBJ1-5 - TRBV19 - TGTGCCAGTAGCACGACAGGAGCTAAGAGCAATCAGCCCCAGCATTTT CASSTTGAKSNQPQHF
TRBJ2-1 - TRBV5-6 TRBD2 TGTGCCAGCAGCTTTACAACTAGCGGGATAAACAATGAGCAGTTCTTC CASSFTTSGINNEQFF
TRBJ2-1 - TRBV11-2 TRBD2 TGTGCCAGCAGCTTAGAATTAGCGGGAGTCAACAATGAGCAGTTCTTC CASSLELAGVNNEQFF
TRBJ1-1 - TRBV6-1 - TGTGCCAGCAGTGAAGGAGGAGGCGGAGAATACGACTTT CASSEGGGGEYDF
TRBJ2-7 - TRBV19 TRBD2 TGTGCCAGTAGTATAGGTCGGGCGGGAGGCGAGCAGTACTTC CASSIGRAGGEQYF
TRBJ1-5 - TRBV5-6 TRBD1 TGTGCCAGCAGCTTGCAGGGGGGAAATCAGCCCCAGCATTTT CASSLQGGNQPQHF
TRBJ2-7 - TRBV7-9 - TGTGCCAGCAGCCGTGACCGGGATCGGTACTTC CASSRDRDRYF
TRBJ2-7 - TRBV27 - TGTGCCAGCGGCAACCAGGGGTCGCCCTCCTACGAGCAGTACTTC CASGNQGSPSYEQYF
TRBJ2-7 - TRBV4-1 - TGCGCCAGCAGCCAAGATTTGTCGGGGAGCTACGAGCAGTACTTC CASSQDLSGSYEQYF
TRBJ2-1 - TRBV6-4 TRBD2 TGTGCCAGCAGGAGAGCGGGAGATGGGGGGGGCGAGCAGTTCTTC CASRRAGDGGGEQFF
TRBJ2-1 once TRBV9 TRBD2 TGTGCCAGCAGCGACCCCGGGACTACTAATCCTTCACCTTACAATGAGCAGTTCTTC CASSDPGTTNPSPYNEQFF
TRBJ2-2 - TRBV7-2 - TGTGCCAGCAGCTTAGTAGGAGGCGGCTTCGGGACCGGGGAGCTGTTTTTT CASSLVGGGFGTGELFF
TRBJ2-7 - TRBV11-2 TRBD1 TGTGCCAGCAGCTCATACAGGGGCACCTACGAGCAGTACTTC CASSSYRGTYEQYF
TRBJ2-5 - TRBV4-1 - TGCGCCAGCAGCCAGGTGGAGGGCCAGGAAGAGACCCAGTACTTC CASSQVEGQEETQYF
TRBJ2-1 once TRBV28 - TGTGCCAGCAGCCCACCCAGGGCGCGTAGTGGGTCCTACAATGAGCAGTTCTTC CASSPPRARSGSYNEQFF